This T cell receptor (beta chain) appears in the sequencing data of a study of OX40 agonist ivuxolimab in advanced cancers. Across the whole study: Ivuxolimab was administered intravenously to patients at 0.01 to 10 mg/kg every 2 weeks. Broader study findings: Clonal expansion among partial responders at 0.1-3.0 mg/kg ranked near the lowest. Normalized T-cell clonal expansion was also low in some nonresponders.

Of note for this clone: The antigen is not known.

The protocol was immunoSEQ multiplex PCR, while the TCRdb copy is restricted to in-frame clones and leaves out a portion. Among tens of thousands of clones listed, 80% to 90% were seen once. Trimming left V 4 bases short and J 4 bases short, with 12 bases between. The germline gives CDR1 MGHRA, CDR2 YSYEKL. The CDR3 extends over 14 amino acids. The chain has TRBV4-1 and TRBJ2-3, with D possibly being TRBD1 (5 bases). This TCR derives from an adult with an advanced solid tumor such as melanoma, head and neck, liver or kidney cancer. Material: CD4+ or CD8+ T cells sorted from blood, obtained in a trial of the OX40 agonist ivuxolimab. CDR3: CASSLLLGADTQYF. In nucleotides, the CDR3 is TGCGCCAGCAGCCTACTCTTAGGGGCAGATACGCAGTATTTT.